The 7 T cell receptor beta chains presented below share a single source sample, sequenced in a study of shared clonotypes between healthy human individuals. TCRdb's copy holds only in-frame clones and misses some; the assay was immunoSEQ multiplex PCR. This sample has under 1,900,000 clones, with approximately 98.5% found just once. Sequences were obtained from naive CD4+ T cells sorted from blood. Subset specified: CD45RA+ positively selected. These receptors came from a young man in good health.

This chain connects TRBV6-4 to TRBJ2-5, with 7 bases lining up with TRBD1. Per germline, CDR1 MRHNA and CDR2 SNTAGT. This CDR3 has 13 residues. V was pared by 3 bases and J by 7 bases, with 5 bases of the junction left unmatched. DNA for the CDR3: TGTGCCAGCAGTGAGGGACAGTTTGGGACCCAGTACTTC. It is translated as CASSEGQFGTQYF.

The chain joins TRBV19 to TRBJ2-7; a weak D match, TRBD1 (5 bases). Germline V gene sequence: CDR1 LNHDA, CDR2 SQIVND (reference sequence). V lost 3 bases and J lost 2, with 14 bases in between. The length of the CDR3 is 15 residues. The CDR3 bases are TGTGCCAGTAGTATTGAGGCAAGGGGTGCCTACGAGCAGTACTTC. This gives the protein CASSIEARGAYEQYF.

The V gene is TRBV19, the J gene TRBJ2-7, with D possibly TRBD1 on 5 matching bases. Germline assignment: CDR1 LNHDA and CDR2 SQIVND (reference sequence). V shed 5 bases and J shed 3 bases, with 20 bases lying between them. This CDR3 is built from 16 residues. The CDR3 DNA follows: TGTGCCAGTAGTCTACCCTCCCGGACAAGTAGCTACGAGCAGTACTTC. It specifies CASSLPSRTSSYEQYF.

The chain has TRBV5-1 and TRBJ2-7, with TRBD2 identical over 10 bases. The junction had 6 bases not matched to a gene; V was cut back by 4 bases and J by 5 bases. CDR1 SGHRS and CDR2 YFSETQ come from the germline V gene. This CDR3 has 14 amino acids. The CDR3 nucleotides read TGCGCCAGCAGCAATCTAGCGGGAGTAAACGAGCAGTACTTC. The encoded protein is CASSNLAGVNEQYF. The complete variable domain, with remaining parts taken from reference TRBV5-1 and TRBJ2-7, reads KAGVTQTPRYLIKTRGQQVTLSCSPISGHRSVSWYQQTPGQGLQFLFEYFSETQRNKGNFPGRFSGRQFSNSRSEMNVSTLELGDSALYLCASSNLAGVNEQYFGPGTRLTVT.

The chain joins TRBV18 to TRBJ2-3, with D tentatively TRBD1 (6 bases). Trimming left V 1 base short and J 0 bases short, with 11 bases between. Germline CDR1 is KGHSH and CDR2 is LQKENI. The CDR3 covers 16 residues. CDR3 nucleotide sequence: TGTGCCAGCTCACCACTTTCCCAGGGGAGCACAGATACGCAGTATTTT. Translation gives CASSPLSQGSTDTQYF.

The chain links TRBV7-2 to TRBJ1-1; TRBD1 aligns across 9 bases. The germline V gene encodes CDR1 SGHTA and CDR2 FQGNSA. Losses at the gene ends were 2 bases for V and 4 bases for J; bases not matched to a gene: 11. This CDR3 region has 17 residues. CDR3 sequence: CASSLRAPGQGITEAFF. As DNA, the CDR3 is TGTGCCAGCAGCTTACGGGCGCCCGGACAGGGGATCACTGAAGCTTTCTTT.

This clone has just one count. V gene TRBV11-3 combines with J gene TRBJ2-3, with TRBD1 matching over 7 bases. After removal of 5 bases from V and 2 bases from J, the junction contained 13 bases not matched to a gene. Germline V CDR1 and CDR2: SGHNT, YENEEA. There are 17 residues in the CDR3. DNA for the CDR3: TGTGCCAGCAGCCAGGGCATCGGGACAGCCATCACAGATACGCAGTATTTT. Amino acid sequence: CASSQGIGTAITDTQYF.